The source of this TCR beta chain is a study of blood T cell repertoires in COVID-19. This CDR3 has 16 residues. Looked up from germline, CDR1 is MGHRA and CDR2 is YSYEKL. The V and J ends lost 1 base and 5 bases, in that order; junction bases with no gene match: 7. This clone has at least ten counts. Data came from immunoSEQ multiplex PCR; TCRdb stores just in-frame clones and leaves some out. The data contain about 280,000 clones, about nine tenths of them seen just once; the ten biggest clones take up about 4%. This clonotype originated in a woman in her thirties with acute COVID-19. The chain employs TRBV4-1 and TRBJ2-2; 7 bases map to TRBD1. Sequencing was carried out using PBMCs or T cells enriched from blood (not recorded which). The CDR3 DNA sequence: TGCGCCAGCAGCCAAGTTTGGGGACAGTCAACCGGGGAGCTGTTTTTT. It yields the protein CASSQVWGQSTGELFF.